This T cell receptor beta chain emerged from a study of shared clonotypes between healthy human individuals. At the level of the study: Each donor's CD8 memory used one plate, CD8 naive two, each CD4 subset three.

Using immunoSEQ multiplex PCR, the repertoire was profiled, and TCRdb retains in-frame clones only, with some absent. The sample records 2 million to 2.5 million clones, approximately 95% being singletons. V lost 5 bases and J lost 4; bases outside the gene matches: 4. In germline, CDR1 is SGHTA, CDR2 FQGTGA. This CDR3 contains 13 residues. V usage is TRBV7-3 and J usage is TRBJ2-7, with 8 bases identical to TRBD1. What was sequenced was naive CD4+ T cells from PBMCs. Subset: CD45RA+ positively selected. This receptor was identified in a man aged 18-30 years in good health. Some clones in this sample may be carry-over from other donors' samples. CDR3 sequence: CASSRDRRYEQYF. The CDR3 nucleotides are TGTGCCAGCAGCCGGGACAGGAGATACGAGCAGTACTTC. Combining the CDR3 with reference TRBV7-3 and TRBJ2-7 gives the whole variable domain GAGVSQTPSNKVTEKGKYVELRCDPISGHTALYWYRQSLGQGPEFLIYFQGTGAADDSGLPNDRFFAVRPEGSVSTLKIQRTERGDSAVYLCASSRDRRYEQYFGPGTRLTVT.